This T cell receptor beta chain was identified in a study of T cell repertoires in cytomegalovirus infection. Study in general: Newly reported HLA-C-restricted and thoroughly characterized HLA-B-restricted CMV epitopes were employed. TCR beta signatures that were public indicated CMV infection and matching HLA type.

Each CDR3 protein gets one entry after TCRdb re-called the reads with MiXCR. Among roughly 920,000 distinct CDR3 sequences listed, around 30% were seen once. With 1 base removed from V and 5 bases from J, the gap between germline ends came to 9 bases. The CDR3 extends over 14 amino acids. Germline V gene lookup returns CDR1 SGHVS and CDR2 FNYEAQ. General study findings and limits: It was HLA-C-restricted CMV-specific TCR beta clonotypes that dominated the response ex vivo. People with CMV and the relevant HLA were identified by cumulative public TCR beta family frequency.

Only a few counts were recorded for this clonotype. As yet, its antigen is unknown. This chain connects TRBV7-6 to TRBJ2-1; either TRBD1 or TRBD2 may fit D (5 bases each). The sequenced sample was cultured CD8+ T cells from PBMCs, obtained from culture after CMV antigen stimulation. This TCR was sampled from a human donor in good health (CMV status not recorded). Some clones in this sample may be carry-over from other donors' samples. The CDR3 nucleotides read TGTGCCAGCAGCTTAGGGGGGTGGGACAATGAGCAGTTCTTC. Translation: CASSLGGWDNEQFF.